This T cell receptor beta chain was sequenced during a study of patients and donors after allogeneic stem cell transplantation. The CDR3 sequence is 17 residues long. Germline V gene sequence: CDR1 SGHNT, CDR2 YENEEA. The J segment lost 0 bases and the V segment lost 1 base, leaving 6 bases of the junction unmatched. MiXCR, run by TCRdb on the RT-PCR reads, gives a single entry per CDR3 protein. The sample records roughly 250,000 distinct CDR3 sequences, 12% to 15% being singletons. The TCR originated in a human donor who was either an allogeneic HSCT recipient or a stem cell or donor lymphocyte infusion donor (not recorded which). It is not recorded whose cells these are; they may come from a transplant donor. The chain is built from TRBV11-3 and TRBJ2-1; 7 bases fit TRBD2. The sequencing input was blood, either unsorted or a sorted T cell fraction (not recorded which). DNA of the CDR3: TGTGCCAGCAGCTTAGTGGGGGGGTCCAGCTCCTACAATGAGCAGTTCTTC. Amino acid sequence: CASSLVGGSSSYNEQFF.